Presented here are 22 T cell receptor beta chains from one specimen sequenced in a study of type 1 and type 2 diabetes patients. The PCR template was genomic DNA. A primer set of 30 forward and 13 reverse primers amplified the CDR3. One entry per CDR3 protein, called by TCRdb with MiXCR from the multiplex PCR reads. The sample lists 250,000 to 300,000 distinct CDR3 sequences, roughly 50% occurring once. The sequenced sample consisted of peripheral blood mononuclear cells (PBMCs). These receptors were collected from a man aged 18-30 years with type 2 diabetes.

This clonotype was found a few times. The chain uses TRBV28 and TRBJ2-7, with D unclear. Germline loops: CDR1 MDHEN, CDR2 SYDVKM. Trimming shortened V by 6 bases and J by 3 bases, and 9 bases separated the two germline ends. The CDR3 length is 12 residues. The CDR3 coding sequence is TGTGCCAGCAGCCCCGCAGGCTACGAGCAGTACTTC. Encoded protein: CASSPAGYEQYF.

This chain links TRBV27 with TRBJ1-1; D not resolved. Germline V gene data show CDR1 as MNHEY and CDR2 as SMNVEV (reference sequence). This CDR3 has 15 residues. The germline V and J ends were trimmed by 4 bases and 5 bases, with 17 bases remaining between them. The CDR3 here is CASSSTAQSWTEAFF. CDR3 nucleotides: TGTGCCAGCAGTTCGACGGCCCAATCTTGGACTGAAGCTTTCTTT.

The table lists this clonotype with many counts. The rearrangement links TRBV10-2 to TRBJ2-5; maybe TRBD2 (6 bases). The CDR3 is 15 residues long. The V end lost 5 bases, the J end lost 2 bases, and 15 bases lay between the germline ends. Germline V gene lookup returns CDR1 WSHSY and CDR2 SAAADI. The CDR3 loop is CASSPTRTNQETQYF. Written as DNA, the CDR3 is TGCGCCAGCAGTCCGACTAGGACGAATCAAGAGACCCAGTACTTC.

This rearrangement joins TRBV10-2 to TRBJ1-5, with TRBD1 identical over 10 bases. CDR1 and CDR2 (germline): WSHSY, SAAADI. The CDR3 extends over 13 amino acids. With V trimmed by 8 bases and J by 5 bases, 3 bases remained unmatched. The CDR3 protein is CASRGTGDQPQHF. CDR3 DNA sequence: TGCGCCAGCCGCGGGACAGGGGATCAGCCCCAGCATTTT.

This clonotype has more than one count but fewer than ten. The rearrangement uses TRBV19 and TRBJ1-2; perhaps TRBD1 as D (5 bases). This CDR3 region has 13 residues. Trimming took 3 bases from V and 4 from J, leaving 9 bases between them. CDR1 LNHDA and CDR2 SQIVND come from the germline V gene (reference sequence). For the CDR3, the DNA is TGTGCCAGTAGTATGGACACCCGCTATGGCTACACCTTC. Its protein is CASSMDTRYGYTF.

The chain employs TRBV27 and TRBJ2-2, with 10 bases that match TRBD2. The CDR3 has 15 residues. Unmatched junction bases numbered 4, after V lost 5 bases and J lost 4 bases. Germline lookup yields CDR1 MNHEY and CDR2 SMNVEV (reference sequence). The CDR3 spells CASSKLAGVTGELFF. In nucleotides, the CDR3 is TGTGCCAGCAGTAAGCTAGCGGGAGTCACCGGGGAGCTGTTTTTT.

This clonotype was seen a handful of times. The rearrangement links TRBV5-1 to TRBJ1-4; D unclear. Per the germline V gene, CDR1 is SGHRS and CDR2 is YFSETQ. CDR3 length: 15 residues. Trimming left V 0 bases short and J 0 bases short, with 6 bases between. CDR3 protein: CASSLEPATNEKLFF. The CDR3 nucleotides are TGCGCCAGCAGCTTGGAACCAGCAACTAATGAAAAACTGTTTTTT.

This clonotype occurred a few times. The V gene is TRBV20-1, the J gene TRBJ1-4; 7 bases are a match to TRBD1. Germline V gives CDR1 DFQATT, CDR2 SNEGSKA (reference sequence). The CDR3 totals 10 residues. Unmatched junction bases numbered 3, after V lost 5 bases and J lost 12 bases. CDR3 region: CSAGDRELFF. The DNA of the CDR3 is TGCAGTGCTGGGGACAGAGAACTGTTTTTT.

Notes on this clonotype: One end of the junction is discordant with germline, which a read error may explain. CDR3 loop: CASMNTEAFF. The CDR3 DNA reads as TGCGCCAGTATGAACACTGAAGCTTTCTTT. V and J are TRBV2 and TRBJ1-1; D is uncertain. Germline V CDR1 and CDR2: SNHLY, FYNNEI. The CDR3 has 10 amino acids.

This clonotype was observed at least ten times. The V call is TRBV2, the J call TRBJ1-6; D is undetermined. V was clipped by 3 bases and J by 9 bases, with 15 bases between them. Germline CDR1 SNHLY, CDR2 FYNNEI. This CDR3 has 15 amino acids. The CDR3, as DNA: TGTGCCAGCAGTGATAAAGGCACAAGGGCTTCACCCCTCCACTTT. Translated: CASSDKGTRASPLHF.

This clonotype was observed a single time. The rearrangement joins TRBV7-2 to TRBJ1-2; D gene uncertain. Per the germline V gene, CDR1 is SGHTA and CDR2 is FQGNSA. V dropped 4 bases and J dropped 6 bases, with 12 bases sitting between them. CDR3 size: 13 residues. The CDR3: CASSSPPWDGYTF. The CDR3 nucleotides read TGTGCCAGCAGCTCACCACCGTGGGATGGCTACACCTTC.

This clonotype was picked up many times. This chain connects TRBV20-1 to TRBJ2-2; 11 bases are a match to TRBD2. After removal of 0 bases from V and 5 bases from J, the junction contained 2 bases not matched to a gene. This CDR3 is 15 amino acids long. Looked up from germline, CDR1 is DFQATT and CDR2 is SNEGSKA (reference sequence). The chain's CDR3 is CSARELAGETGELFF. Written as DNA, the CDR3 is TGCAGTGCTAGAGAACTAGCGGGAGAAACCGGGGAGCTGTTTTTT.

The chain couples TRBV7-6 to TRBJ2-1; D is undetermined. CDR3 length: 14 residues. Trimming removed 3 bases at V and 7 bases at J, with 13 bases between. Germline V gene lookup returns CDR1 SGHVS and CDR2 FNYEAQ. This CDR3 is CASSLRPESNEQFF. The CDR3 bases are TGTGCCAGCAGCTTGAGACCAGAAAGTAATGAGCAGTTCTTC. Looking up the rest from reference TRBV7-6 and TRBJ2-1 gives the full variable domain: GAGVSQSPRYKVTKRGQDVALRCDPISGHVSLYWYRQALGQGPEFLTYFNYEAQQDKSGLPNDRFSAERPEGSISTLTIQRTEQRDSAMYRCASSLRPESNEQFFGPGTRLTVL.

The chain employs TRBV7-2 and TRBJ1-5; D uncertain. The CDR3 length is 13 residues. Looked up from germline, CDR1 is SGHTA and CDR2 is FQGNSA. Trimming removed 5 bases from V and 0 bases from J, with 5 bases in between. The CDR3 bases are TGTGCCAGCAGCCTACATAGCAATCAGCCCCAGCATTTT. Its protein product is CASSLHSNQPQHF.

This rearrangement joins TRBV2 to TRBJ1-2, with unresolved D. Germline-derived CDR1 and CDR2 are SNHLY and FYNNEI. Trimming took 9 bases from V and 1 from J, leaving 12 bases between them. The CDR3 is 13 residues long. The CDR3 DNA is TGTGCCAGGGCAATCGGGGTTAACTATGGCTACACCTTC. This sequence encodes CARAIGVNYGYTF.

This clonotype was seen once. The rearrangement links TRBV3-1 to TRBJ1-1; tentatively, D is TRBD1 (5 bases). The CDR3 spans 14 residues. Germline lookup yields CDR1 LGHDT and CDR2 YNNKEL (reference sequence). Trimming stripped 2 bases from V and 0 bases from J, with 7 bases between. The CDR3 loop is CASSQRQLNTEAFF. Written as DNA, the CDR3 is TGTGCCAGCAGCCAAAGACAGTTGAACACTGAAGCTTTCTTT.

The chain employs TRBV19 and TRBJ1-6; D perhaps matches TRBD1 (5 bases). Trimming pared 5 bases from V and 14 bases from J, leaving 19 bases between. Per germline, CDR1 LNHDA and CDR2 SQIVND (reference sequence). The CDR3 covers 14 residues. CDR3 sequence: CASSPSGAGRALHF. The CDR3 DNA is TGTGCCAGTAGTCCGTCCGGGGCAGGGAGGGCCCTCCACTTT.

This sequence joins TRBV30 and TRBJ2-1; D remains unclear. The CDR3 contains 13 residues. CDR1 and CDR2 from the germline V gene are GTSNPN and SVGIG (reference sequence). With 3 bases removed from V and 2 bases from J, the gap between germline ends came to 8 bases. This chain's CDR3 is CAWRGYTYNEQFF. DNA of the CDR3: TGTGCCTGGAGAGGGTACACCTACAATGAGCAGTTCTTC.

This chain uses TRBV6-1 with TRBJ2-7; 7 nucleotides match TRBD1. The CDR3 has 14 amino acids. V lost 8 bases to trimming and J lost 6 bases; unmatched junction nucleotides: 13. Germline CDR1 MNHNS, CDR2 SASEGT. The CDR3 nucleotides read TGTGCCAGCCAAACAGGGGCTGTAGTGGGCGAGCAGTACTTC. This translates into CASQTGAVVGEQYF.

This clonotype has just a few counts. The rearrangement joins TRBV29-1 to TRBJ1-2; D is perhaps TRBD1 (6 bases). Trimming shortened V by 6 bases and J by 8 bases, and 16 bases separated the two germline ends. This CDR3 is built from 12 residues. The germline V gene encodes CDR1 SQVTM and CDR2 ANQGSEA. Here the CDR3 reads CSVLQGSQGYTF. The CDR3, as DNA: TGCAGCGTCTTACAGGGTTCACAGGGCTACACCTTC.

This clonotype showed up just a few times. V and J are TRBV7-9 and TRBJ2-7, with D perhaps TRBD1 (5 bases). Trimming removed 5 bases at V and 3 bases at J, with 14 bases between. Germline CDR1 and CDR2: SEHNR and FQNEAQ (reference sequence). This CDR3 contains 14 residues. The DNA for the CDR3 is TGTGCCAGCAGCGGACAAGGACGGTTCTACGAGCAGTACTTC. Amino acids: CASSGQGRFYEQYF.

This clonotype was seen more than once but under ten times. The J gene is TRBJ1-2, the V gene TRBV19; the match to TRBD1 covers 11 bases. The length of the CDR3 is 18 residues. Losses at the gene ends were 3 bases for V and 2 bases for J; bases not matched to a gene: 11. CDR1 is LNHDA, CDR2 SQIVND, per germline (reference sequence). The CDR3 here is CASSIEGTGGLWNYGYTF. In DNA form, the CDR3 reads TGTGCCAGTAGTATCGAAGGGACAGGGGGACTGTGGAACTATGGCTACACCTTC.